This T cell receptor (beta chain) was observed in a study of cytomegalovirus exposure and HLA in healthy donors (dated by TCRdb to 2017 to 2019). Concerning the study at large: A later analysis indicated that the 130 or so validation repertoires were generated on the platform also employed for the 650 to 850 repertoires of the first cohort. The study aimed to test whether signatures of past pathogen exposure could be identified by cataloging public T cell receptors. In addition to the first cohort of around 670 subjects, a separate validation cohort of approximately 110 different subjects was used. The study combined high-throughput TCR immunosequencing, statistical association of individual TCRs with disease status, and machine learning to predict cytomegalovirus infection status.

The donors were included in the validation cohort of approximately 120 subjects, a group kept apart from the roughly 700-subject first cohort. About this clone: The clone's antigen remains unknown. No base qualities exist here, and no much larger clone lies one base off it.

Library construction relied on the immunoSEQ multiplex PCR assay. Per the source publication's procedure: To diagnose cytomegalovirus status from the catalog of TCR beta chain sequences, a statistical classification framework was built. TCRdb provides this immuneACCESS table in a form limited to in-frame rearrangements. Some clones are lacking; in checked studies, under half of them reflect an unresolved V gene, and why the rest are absent is not known. V, J and clone size were drawn from that table, and D and trimming were deduced from the DNA. This sample gives approximately 300,000 clones in total; roughly 90% of them show up just once. The top ten hold 0.84% of the sample. The germline V gene specifies SGHTA as CDR1 and FQGNSA as CDR2. The CDR3 goes from the cysteine to the phenylalanine over 16 residues. Of all the DNA, just the CDR3 is kept, 48 bases in frame from base 1. V loses 5 bases at its end and J loses 6 bases; junction bases beyond the gene matches: 13.

Points the paper makes about the study in general: The validation cohort had no HLA typing available for a later analysis, so co-occurrence within that cohort was assessed over all 120 or so repertoires. The authors suggested that the approach could potentially be extended to other disease states and immunological phenotypes. Across donors, most TCR sequences were observed very rarely, whereas some public TCRs were present in many individuals. The study gave a list of under 200 TCR beta chains associated with cytomegalovirus. A few of the identified cytomegalovirus-associated TCR beta chains were confirmed in vitro to be specific for cytomegalovirus antigens. In both the original and validation cohorts, the classifier was reported to diagnose cytomegalovirus status with high specificity and sensitivity. Of the cluster scores, 94% were above 0 in a later analysis, which found that TCRs clustered in the first cohort also tended to co-occur in the 95 to 150 validation repertoires.

What was sequenced was PBMCs. The source is a woman between 18 and 29 years old in good health and CMV-seronegative. The receptor chain draws on TRBV7-2 and TRBJ1-2; 9 bases in the middle match TRBD1. Here is the DNA: TGTGCCAGCAGCCGGGGACAGGGATTAAGCGGTGATGGCTACACCTTC. It codes for CASSRGQGLSGDGYTF.